These 32 T cell receptor beta chains were all obtained from the same sample, sequenced in a study of blood T cells in healthy people across ages. Alongside a J-beta primer mix, a sample-barcoded 5' primer served in a second PCR lasting about 6 to 11 cycles. TCRdb re-derived calls from the 5' RACE reads in MiXCR, one entry per CDR3 protein. The sample yields around 800,000 distinct CDR3 sequences, approximately 55% seen once. Sample: blood. Receptors originate from an elderly man in good health.

This clonotype appeared a single time. This chain joins TRBV12-3 or TRBV12-4 and TRBJ2-7; D not certain. This CDR3 contains 12 residues. The V end lost 3 bases, the J end lost 12 bases, and 15 bases lay between the germline ends. In nucleotides, the CDR3 is TGTGCCAGCAGTTTTTATACCCAGACCCGGTACTTC. It is translated as CASSFYTQTRYF.

The CDR3 DNA follows: TGTGCCAGCAGCGTAGAGGACGGGAGAAACCACAATGAGCAGTTCTTC. It is translated as CASSVEDGRNHNEQFF. V usage is TRBV9 and J usage is TRBJ2-1; a weak D match, TRBD2 (6 bases). Trimming removed 0 bases from V and 5 bases from J, with 15 bases in between. Germline CDR1 and CDR2: SGDLS and YYNGEE. This CDR3 comprises 16 residues.

This clonotype was seen only a few times. V usage is TRBV29-1 and J usage is TRBJ2-1; a weak D match, TRBD1 (5 bases). The CDR3 spans 13 residues. V was trimmed by 2 bases and J by 6 bases, leaving 11 bases between them. Germline V CDR1 and CDR2: SQVTM, ANQGSEA. CDR3 loop: CSVESGRGNEQFF. The CDR3 bases are TGCAGCGTTGAATCGGGTAGGGGCAATGAGCAGTTCTTC.

The chain has TRBV9 and TRBJ2-3; D not resolved. Germline V CDR1 and CDR2: SGDLS, YYNGEE. The ends were cut back, 1 base at V and 4 bases at J, with 13 bases in the middle. This CDR3 is 15 amino acids long. CDR3 in DNA: TGTGCCAGCAGCGTAAGGCCCAGTAGTCCAGATACGCAGTATTTT. Protein: CASSVRPSSPDTQYF. Filled out from reference TRBV9 and TRBJ2-3, the complete variable domain reads DSGVTQTPKHLITATGQRVTLRCSPRSGDLSVYWYQQSLDQGLQFLIQYYNGEERAKGNILERFSAQQFPDLHSELNLSSLELGDSALYFCASSVRPSSPDTQYFGPGTRLTVL.

This clonotype was detected a few times. The chain links TRBV6-1 to TRBJ2-3, with 8 bases fitting TRBD1. Germline-derived CDR1 and CDR2 are MNHNS and SASEGT. This CDR3 comprises 15 residues. V lost 5 bases, J lost 3 bases, and 7 bases stayed unmatched. The CDR3 DNA reads as TGTGCCAGCAGTCGGGACAGGAGAGGTACAGATACGCAGTATTTT. Translated, it gives CASSRDRRGTDTQYF.

This clonotype was seen only a few times. This sequence joins TRBV18 and TRBJ1-2; D gene uncertain. V lost 8 bases and J 1 base, leaving 14 bases between the germline ends. From germline, CDR1 is KGHSH and CDR2 LQKENI. This CDR3 has 14 amino acids. The CDR3 coding sequence is TGTGCCAGCACCATGGACCGAGATAACTATGGCTACACCTTC. It encodes CASTMDRDNYGYTF.

This clonotype was recorded a few times. The chain links TRBV5-1 to TRBJ1-1; D is unresolved. The CDR3 runs 15 residues. Germline lookup yields CDR1 SGHRS and CDR2 YFSETQ. Trimming took off 0 bases at V and 5 bases at J, with 14 bases between the two ends. As DNA, the CDR3 is TGCGCCAGCAGCTTGGAGAGGGTCGGGTGGACTGAAGCTTTCTTT. Translated: CASSLERVGWTEAFF.

The rearrangement joins TRBV12-3 or TRBV12-4 to TRBJ2-7, with a weak D call TRBD1 (5 bases). V lost 1 base and J lost 3, with 19 bases in between. The CDR3 is made up of 17 amino acids. CDR3 DNA: TGTGCCAGCAGTTTAGATGGCCCAAGCAGGGTAGGCTACGAGCAGTACTTC. This sequence encodes CASSLDGPSRVGYEQYF.

Comments on this clonotype: A read error may account for a junction end that differs from germline. V gene TRBV9 combines with J gene TRBJ2-7, with TRBD2 as a possible D gene (5 bases). The CDR3 covers 14 residues. Germline loops: CDR1 SGDLS, CDR2 YYNGEE. The chain's CDR3 is CASSVELAGDEQYF. The CDR3 bases are TGTGCAAGCAGCGTAGAATTGGCCGGGGACGAGCAGTACTTC.

This clonotype was detected a few times. This rearrangement joins TRBV6-2 or TRBV6-3 to TRBJ1-2; no firm D call. The germline V gene encodes CDR1 MNHEY and CDR2 SVGEGT. The CDR3 runs to 13 residues. The V gene lost 5 bases and the J gene lost 4 bases, with 11 bases spanning the gap. The CDR3 loop reads CASSLQAGYGYTF. CDR3 DNA: TGTGCCAGCAGTCTCCAAGCTGGCTATGGCTACACCTTC.

This chain connects TRBV5-6 to TRBJ2-7, with 10 nucleotides matching TRBD2. Germline CDR1 is SGHDT and CDR2 is YYEEEE. The CDR3 runs 17 residues. Losses at the gene ends were 1 base for V and 2 bases for J; bases not matched to a gene: 9. The CDR3 nucleotides read TGTGCCAGCAGCTTGCAGAGGAGCGGACTAGCGGCCTACGAGCAGTACTTC. It translates to CASSLQRSGLAAYEQYF.

In its sample, this clonotype was seen many times. The rearrangement links TRBV29-1 to TRBJ2-7; the match to TRBD1 covers 7 bases. The junction had 2 bases not matched to a gene; V was cut back by 0 bases and J by 0 bases. Germline-derived CDR1 and CDR2 are SQVTM and ANQGSEA. The CDR3 is 14 residues long. CDR3 sequence reads: CSVEDRTGSYEQYF. The DNA of the CDR3 is TGCAGCGTTGAAGATAGGACAGGCTCCTACGAGCAGTACTTC.

The rearrangement uses TRBV11-1 and TRBJ2-1, with 8 bases matching TRBD2. Germline V gene sequence: CDR1 SGHAT, CDR2 FQDESV (reference sequence). This CDR3 is 14 amino acids long. With 8 bases clipped from V and 9 bases from J, the junction kept 12 bases outside the gene matches. The CDR3 DNA reads TGTGCCAGCGCGAGAGCGGGAGCGTTCCGTGAGCAGTTCTTC. This codes for CASARAGAFREQFF.

This rearrangement joins TRBV5-1 to TRBJ2-7, with D perhaps TRBD2 (6 bases). The CDR3 is made up of 15 amino acids. V was cut by 0 bases and J by 0 bases, with 10 bases left in between. Germline values: CDR1 SGHRS, CDR2 YFSETQ. The CDR3 DNA reads TGCGCCAGCAGCTTGGCGCGCGGGATCTCCTACGAGCAGTACTTC. Its translation is CASSLARGISYEQYF.

This sequence joins TRBV25-1 and TRBJ1-4; possible D gene TRBD1, 5 bases. The CDR3 consists of 15 residues. CDR1 is MGHDK and CDR2 is SYGVNS in the germline V gene. V shed 2 bases and J shed 8 bases, with 15 bases lying between them. This CDR3 reads CASSEPGGGEEKLFF. In DNA, the CDR3 is TGTGCCAGCAGTGAACCTGGGGGTGGGGAAGAAAAACTGTTTTTT.

The V call is TRBV12-3 or TRBV12-4, the J call TRBJ2-1; D is unresolved. The CDR3 has 12 residues. Trimming shortened V by 2 bases and J by 8 bases, and 7 bases separated the two germline ends. DNA for the CDR3: TGTGCCAGCAGTTTATTGCGCGATGAGCAGTTCTTC. As protein: CASSLLRDEQFF.

Only one count was recorded for this clonotype. The CDR3 coding sequence is TGTGCCAGCACCGGAACCGGGGTTTCCTACGAGCAGTACTTC. This sequence encodes CASTGTGVSYEQYF. This rearrangement joins TRBV6-1 to TRBJ2-7; D is possibly TRBD2 (5 bases). Per the germline V gene, CDR1 is MNHNS and CDR2 is SASEGT. This CDR3 is built from 14 residues. Trimming cost V 7 bases and J 1 base, with 14 bases left between them.

V and J are TRBV7-3 and TRBJ2-4; D possibly uses TRBD1 or TRBD2 (7 bases each). With the DNA end fitting TRBJ2-7 better, the J assignment may be wrong. Germline CDR1 SGHTA, CDR2 FQGTGA. The CDR3 totals 14 residues. The CDR3 DNA follows: TGTGCCAGCAGCTGGAACAGGGGAGGGAACGAGCAGTACTTC. Residues: CASSWNRGGNEQYF.

The rearrangement uses TRBV9 and TRBJ2-1, with 9 bases that match TRBD2. The ends lost 4 bases at V and 3 bases at J; junction bases unmatched: 14. The CDR3 contains 18 residues. The germline CDR1 and CDR2 sequences are SGDLS and YYNGEE. The CDR3 region has the DNA TGTGCCAGCAGCCCCCGTCGGCTAGCGGGGAGAAACTACAATGAGCAGTTCTTC. This codes for CASSPRRLAGRNYNEQFF. Together with reference TRBV9 and TRBJ2-1, the CDR3 gives the full variable domain: DSGVTQTPKHLITATGQRVTLRCSPRSGDLSVYWYQQSLDQGLQFLIQYYNGEERAKGNILERFSAQQFPDLHSELNLSSLELGDSALYFCASSPRRLAGRNYNEQFFGPGTRLTVL.

The rearrangement links TRBV29-1 to TRBJ1-2, with no clear D. With 2 bases removed from V and 8 bases from J, the gap between germline ends came to 12 bases. Germline V gene lookup returns CDR1 SQVTM and CDR2 ANQGSEA. The CDR3 has 12 amino acids. The CDR3 DNA is TGCAGCGTTGAATTCGGGCCAGGAGGCTACACCTTC. Amino acid sequence: CSVEFGPGGYTF.

The chain links TRBV12-3 or TRBV12-4 to TRBJ2-5, with 8 nucleotides matching TRBD2. Trimming at V came to 6 bases and at J to 4 bases, leaving 1 base not matched to a gene. The CDR3 consists of 12 residues. The CDR3 DNA follows: TGTGCCAGCAGAACTAGCGGAGAGACCCAGTACTTC. This encodes CASRTSGETQYF.

This clonotype was recorded once. V gene TRBV20-1 combines with J gene TRBJ1-5; maybe TRBD1 (5 bases). This CDR3 is built from 16 residues. V was trimmed by 6 bases and J by 1 base, leaving 19 bases between them. Germline V gives CDR1 DFQATT, CDR2 SNEGSKA (reference sequence). Here the CDR3 DNA reads TGCAGTGCCACACCCGGGGCAGTGCCCAGCAATCAGCCCCAGCATTTT. It codes for CSATPGAVPSNQPQHF.

V gene TRBV9 combines with J gene TRBJ2-1, with 9 bases identical to TRBD2. V shed 1 base, J shed 15 bases, and the junction held 8 bases outside the gene matches. The CDR3 length is 13 residues. From germline, CDR1 is SGDLS and CDR2 YYNGEE. As DNA, the CDR3 is TGTGCCAGCAGCGTAAGCGCTAGCGGGGTCCCGTTCTTC. This encodes CASSVSASGVPFF.

A few counts support this clonotype. The genes are TRBV2 and TRBJ2-4, with unresolved D. The CDR3 extends over 11 amino acids. Germline values: CDR1 SNHLY, CDR2 FYNNEI. Between the trimmed V and J ends, which lost 8 bases and 9 bases, there was a span of 11 bases. This CDR3 is CASSLMGIQYF. For the CDR3, the DNA is TGTGCCAGCTCCCTGATGGGCATTCAGTACTTC.

V and J are TRBV6-6 and TRBJ2-1; D not resolved. Germline V gene data show CDR1 as MNHNY and CDR2 as SVGAGI (reference sequence). The CDR3 has 11 residues. V was cut by 3 bases and J by 13 bases, with 10 bases left in between. This CDR3 is CASSYAEAQFF. Here the CDR3 DNA reads TGTGCCAGCAGTTATGCCGAGGCCCAGTTCTTC.

Comment on this clonotype: A much more abundant neighbour one base away suggests this may be a read error. The chain recombines TRBV20-1 with TRBJ1-5; D not certain. The CDR3 is 14 amino acids. The ends were cut back, 0 bases at V and 0 bases at J, with 6 bases in the middle. CDR1 is DFQATT, CDR2 SNEGSKA, per germline (reference sequence). As DNA, the CDR3 is TGCAGTGCTAGAGATCAATATAGCAATCAGCCCCAGCATTTT. It yields the protein CSARDQYSNQPQHF.

This clonotype has more than one count but fewer than ten. V is TRBV6-5 and J is TRBJ2-1; TRBD2 matches at 12 bases. The V gene's germline CDR1 is MNHEY and CDR2 SVGAGI. The trim removed 2 bases at V and 5 bases at J, leaving 4 bases unmatched. The CDR3 is 16 residues long. The CDR3 bases are TGTGCCAGCAGTTACGCGGGACTAGCGGGCCACAATGAGCAGTTCTTC. Its protein is CASSYAGLAGHNEQFF.

The rearrangement links TRBV3-1 to TRBJ2-7; D gene unclear. Germline V gene sequence: CDR1 LGHDT, CDR2 YNNKEL (reference sequence). This CDR3 spans 12 amino acids. The germline V and J ends were trimmed by 0 bases and 8 bases, with 8 bases remaining between them. This chain's CDR3 is CASSQDPTKQYF. CDR3 nucleotide sequence: TGTGCCAGCAGCCAAGATCCCACAAAGCAGTACTTC.

This clonotype showed up just a few times. The chain employs TRBV5-5 and TRBJ2-1, with a weak D call TRBD2 (5 bases). V was clipped by 3 bases and J by 10 bases, with 20 bases between them. The CDR3 extends over 15 amino acids. Germline loops: CDR1 SGHKS, CDR2 YYEKEE (reference sequence). In DNA form, the CDR3 reads TGTGCCAGCAGCTCTATCGTCACCGCGGGCCCCGAGCAGTTCTTC. Translating it yields CASSSIVTAGPEQFF.

The chain carries TRBV3-1 and TRBJ2-3; 12 bases align to TRBD2. The CDR3 totals 19 residues. Trimming at V came to 0 bases and at J to 14 bases, leaving 21 bases not matched to a gene. In germline, CDR1 is LGHDT, CDR2 YNNKEL (reference sequence). The CDR3 nucleotides are TGTGCCAGCAGCCAAGATGGGCTAGCGGGAGGGCCTAGGCACAGATACGCGTATTTT. This codes for CASSQDGLAGGPRHRYAYF.

The V and J genes are TRBV6-6 and TRBJ2-3, with 8 bases fitting TRBD2. After removal of 5 bases from V and 14 bases from J, the junction contained 18 bases not matched to a gene. The germline CDR1 and CDR2 sequences are MNHNY and SVGAGI (reference sequence). This CDR3 is 15 amino acids long. The CDR3 here is CASSLLEAGARYAYF. The DNA of the CDR3 is TGTGCCAGCAGTCTCCTCGAAGCGGGAGCCAGATACGCGTATTTT.

The chain joins TRBV9 to TRBJ2-7; no reliable D call. V was cut by 0 bases and J by 3 bases, with 10 bases left in between. CDR1 is SGDLS, CDR2 YYNGEE, per germline. The length of the CDR3 is 14 residues. CDR3 residues: CASSVGSRNYEQYF. The DNA for the CDR3 is TGTGCCAGCAGCGTAGGCTCTAGGAACTACGAGCAGTACTTC.